This T cell receptor beta chain appears in the sequencing data of a study of T cells in Graves' hyperthyroidism and ophthalmopathy. General study results and limits: Most thyroid-expanded clonotypes above 0.001 were also found in blood.

RNA transcripts were the template for amplifying TCR beta CDR3 regions. HTBI primers were employed in a first-round RT-PCR of the TCR CDR3. MiXCR, applied by TCRdb to the multiplex PCR reads, yields one record per CDR3 protein. The sample holds approximately 530,000 distinct CDR3 sequences, around 20% seen once. Clinical symptoms, serum thyroxine and TRAb, thyroid ultrasound and orbital computed tomography were used for the diagnoses. Germline trimming cut 6 bases from V and 7 bases from J; bases unmatched to any gene: 8. The CDR3 spans 13 residues. Germline CDR1 and CDR2: MNHEY and SVGEGT. To note about this clonotype: Its target is unknown.

This clonotype was sampled from a man in his forties with Graves' ophthalmopathy. V is TRBV6-2 or TRBV6-3 and J is TRBJ2-5; 7 positions agree with TRBD2. Sequenced material: blood. The CDR3 is CASSLTSLGTQYF. DNA of the CDR3: TGTGCCAGCAGCCTGACTAGCCTGGGGACCCAGTACTTC.